The rows below give T cell receptor beta chains drawn from one sample of a study of beta chain features in type 1 diabetes. The protocol was immunoSEQ multiplex PCR, while the TCRdb copy is restricted to in-frame clones and leaves out a portion. This sample yields 200,000 to 250,000 clones, of which approximately 16% are seen a single time; 0.07% to 0.095% belongs to the top ten. The sequenced material came from naive CD4+ T cells from blood. Receptors were obtained from a man between 25 and 39 years old with type 1 diabetes. The CDR3 runs from the conserved cysteine through the conserved F or W. A D gene is named only where the DNA matches it firmly. Size is omitted from some rows. Given values are once, few, many or a class for expanded clones.

TRBJ2-2 | TRBV4-2 | . | few | TGTGCCAGCAGCCAAGATCATGGCACCTACACCGGGGAGCTGTTTTTT | CASSQDHGTYTGELFF
TRBJ2-5 | TRBV9 | . | few | TGTGCCAGCAGCGGAGCTGCCCTAAACCAAGAGACCCAGTACTTC | CASSGAALNQETQYF
TRBJ2-5 | TRBV5-1 | . | . | TGCGCCAGCAGTACCCAAGAGACCCAGTACTTC | CASSTQETQYF
TRBJ2-7 | TRBV30 | TRBD1 | . | TGTGCCTGGAGGGATTTCCGTCCGCAGGGGGCGTGGGAGCAGTACTTC | CAWRDFRPQGAWEQYF
TRBJ2-1 | TRBV19 | . | . | TGTGCCACACAAATAGGGCGACAGGTCAATGAGCAGTTCTTC | CATQIGRQVNEQFF
TRBJ2-5 | TRBV20-1 | . | . | TGCAGTGTTGTCCAAGAGACCCAGTACTTC | CSVVQETQYF
TRBJ2-7 | TRBV6-5 | TRBD1 | few | TGTGCCAGCAGTTACTCGACAGGGACCTACGAGCAGTACTTC | CASSYSTGTYEQYF
TRBJ2-5 | TRBV7-2 | . | . | TGTGCCAGCAGCTTAGCAGGGACACCTCAAGAGACCCAGTACTTC | CASSLAGTPQETQYF
TRBJ2-3 | TRBV29-1 | TRBD1 | few | TGCAGCGGGACAGGGAGGTTTACAGATACGCAGTATTTT | CSGTGRFTDTQYF
TRBJ2-1 | TRBV25-1 | TRBD2 | . | TGTGCCTCTCCACCCGTCGGGCGGGAGGGTGAGCAGTTCTTC | CASPPVGREGEQFF
TRBJ2-3 | TRBV7-2 | . | . | TGTGCCAGCAGCTTTTATCTGGGGACAGATACGCAGTATTTT | CASSFYLGTDTQYF
TRBJ2-7 | TRBV7-2 | . | . | TGTGCCAGCAGCTTAGGTTCTGGACCCCGGGGGGAGCAGTACTTC | CASSLGSGPRGEQYF
TRBJ1-2 | TRBV27 | TRBD1 | few | TGTGCCAGCAGACCCAGACAGGGCTGGGACTATGGCTACACCTTC | CASRPRQGWDYGYTF
TRBJ2-3 | TRBV10-3 | . | . | TGTGCCACCCAGGGCGGGGGCGCAGGAGATACGCAGTATTTT | CATQGGGAGDTQYF
TRBJ1-1 | TRBV29-1 | . | . | TGCAGCGTTGAAGTACAGGTTGGTGAAGCTTTCTTT | CSVEVQVGEAFF
TRBJ1-1 | TRBV29-1 | . | . | TGCAGCGCTGAAGGTGGCACTGAAGCTTTCTTT | CSAEGGTEAFF
TRBJ2-1 | TRBV29-1 | TRBD2 | . | TGCAGCGTGGCACTAGCGGGTAGCTCCTACAATGAGCAGTTCTTC | CSVALAGSSYNEQFF
TRBJ2-3 | TRBV19 | . | few | TGTGCCAGTAGTTTAAGTCCGACAGATACGCAGTATTTT | CASSLSPTDTQYF
TRBJ2-7 | TRBV9 | . | few | TGTGCCAGCAGCGAGGGACTTACCTACGAGCAGTACTTC | CASSEGLTYEQYF
TRBJ2-5 | TRBV9 | TRBD1 | . | TGTGCCAGCAGCGTAGGGGGACAGCAAGAGACCCAGTACTTC | CASSVGGQQETQYF
TRBJ2-7 | TRBV11-2 | TRBD2 | few | TGTGCCAGCAGCTTAGGGATAGCGGGAGATATTAAGCAGTACTTC | CASSLGIAGDIKQYF
TRBJ2-3 | TRBV18 | . | . | TGTGCCAGCTCACCACCCAGCGCCACAACGCAGTATTTT | CASSPPSATTQYF
TRBJ1-5 | TRBV30 | . | . | TGTGCCTGGAGAACGGGGGGCAGGCAGCCCCAGCATTTT | CAWRTGGRQPQHF
TRBJ2-5 | TRBV11-3 | TRBD2 | few | TGTGCCAGCAGCTTTAGCGGGCCGCAAGAGACCCAGTACTTC | CASSFSGPQETQYF
TRBJ2-7 | TRBV29-1 | TRBD1 | few | TGCAGCGTTGCAAGGACAGGGGGAATCCACGAGCAGTACTTC | CSVARTGGIHEQYF
TRBJ2-3 | TRBV5-4 | TRBD2 | few | TGTGCCAGCAGCTTGGCTAGCGGGCCCACAGATACGCAGTATTTT | CASSLASGPTDTQYF
TRBJ2-3 | TRBV9 | TRBD2 | . | TGTGCCAGCAGCGTAGCAGGGGTTAGCGGGAGTCAAGGAGATACGCAGTATTTT | CASSVAGVSGSQGDTQYF
TRBJ2-3 | TRBV9 | . | few | TGTGCCAGCAGCGTAGGAAGCACAGATACGCAGTATTTT | CASSVGSTDTQYF
TRBJ2-5 | TRBV5-1 | . | . | TGCGCCAGCAGCTCGTCGACAGAGGAGACCCAGTACTTC | CASSSSTEETQYF
TRBJ2-1 | TRBV5-4 | TRBD2 | few | TGTGCCAGCAGCTTGGCCGGGGGAGGGCCCTACAATGAGCAGTTCTTC | CASSLAGGGPYNEQFF
TRBJ1-2 | TRBV29-1 | . | few | TGCAGCGTTGGGGCAAACTATGGCTACACCTTC | CSVGANYGYTF
TRBJ2-1 | TRBV23-1 | . | . | TGCGCCAGCAGTCCAACTGACGTTTCCTACAATGAGCAGTTCTTC | CASSPTDVSYNEQFF